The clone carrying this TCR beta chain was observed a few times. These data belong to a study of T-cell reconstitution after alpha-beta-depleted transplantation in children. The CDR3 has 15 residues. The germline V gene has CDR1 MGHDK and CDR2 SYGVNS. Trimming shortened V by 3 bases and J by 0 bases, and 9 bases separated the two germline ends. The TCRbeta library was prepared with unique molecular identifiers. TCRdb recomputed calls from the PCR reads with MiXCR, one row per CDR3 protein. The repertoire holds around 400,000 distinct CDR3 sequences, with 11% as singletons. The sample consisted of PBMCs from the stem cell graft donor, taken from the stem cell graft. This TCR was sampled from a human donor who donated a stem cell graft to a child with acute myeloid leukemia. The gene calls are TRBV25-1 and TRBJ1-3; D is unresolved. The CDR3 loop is CASSDRRGSGNTIYF. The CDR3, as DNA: TGTGCCAGCAGTGACCGGCGTGGCTCTGGAAACACCATATATTTT.